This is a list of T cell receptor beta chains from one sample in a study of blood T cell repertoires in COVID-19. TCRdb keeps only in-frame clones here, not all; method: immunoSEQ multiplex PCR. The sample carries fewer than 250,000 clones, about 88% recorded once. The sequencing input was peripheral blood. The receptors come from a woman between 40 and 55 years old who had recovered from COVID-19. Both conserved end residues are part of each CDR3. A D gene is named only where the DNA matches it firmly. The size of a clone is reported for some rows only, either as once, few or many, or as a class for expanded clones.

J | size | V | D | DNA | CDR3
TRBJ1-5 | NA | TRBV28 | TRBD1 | TGTGCCAGCAGTTCCTCCGGGACAGGGGTTTTGGGGTCCCAGCATTTT | CASSSSGTGVLGSQHF
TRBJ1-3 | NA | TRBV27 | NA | TGTGCCACCATGGACAGCTCTGGAAACACCATATATTTT | CATMDSSGNTIYF
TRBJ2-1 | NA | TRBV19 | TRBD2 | TGTGCCAGTAGTCCCCGGACTAGCGGTCTCAATGAGCAGTTCTTC | CASSPRTSGLNEQFF
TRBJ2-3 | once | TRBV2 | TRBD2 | TGTGCCAGCAGTGTCGGGGGGAGCTACTTTGATACGCAGTATTTT | CASSVGGSYFDTQYF
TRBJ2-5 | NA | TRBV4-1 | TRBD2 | TGCGCCAGCAGCCGCGGGACTAGCGTACAAGAGACCCAGTACTTC | CASSRGTSVQETQYF
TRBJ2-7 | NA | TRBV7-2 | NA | TGTGCCAGCAGCGATGGCAGCAGGGGAATCTACGAGCAGTACTTC | CASSDGSRGIYEQYF
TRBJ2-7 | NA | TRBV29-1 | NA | TGCAGCGTTGAAATCGGGGGAACCTACGAGCAGTACTTC | CSVEIGGTYEQYF
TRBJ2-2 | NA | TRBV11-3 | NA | TGTGCCAGCAGCCCAGTGGCGGGACGGACCGGGGAGCTGTTTTTT | CASSPVAGRTGELFF
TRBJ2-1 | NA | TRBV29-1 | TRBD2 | TGCAGCGTGGGGGTTGCTAGCGGGAGGTTGGGTGAGCAGTTCTTC | CSVGVASGRLGEQFF
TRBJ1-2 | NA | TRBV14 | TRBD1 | TGTGCCAGCAGCTTACTGACACAGGGGGACTATGGCTACACCTTC | CASSLLTQGDYGYTF
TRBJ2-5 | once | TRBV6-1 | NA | TGTGCCAGCAGCGACAGGAAAGAGACCCAGTACTTC | CASSDRKETQYF
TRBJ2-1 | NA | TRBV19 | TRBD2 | TGTGCCAGTAATTCCGGGACTAGCGGGAGATTTACCTACAATGAGCAGTTCTTC | CASNSGTSGRFTYNEQFF
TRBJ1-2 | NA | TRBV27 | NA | TGTGCCAGCAGATCTGGGCAGCCCATGCCTCAGGGCTACACCTTC | CASRSGQPMPQGYTF
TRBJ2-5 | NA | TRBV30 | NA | TGTGCCTGGAGCCCTTCGGGAGTCTTCAGGGAGACCCAGTACTTC | CAWSPSGVFRETQYF
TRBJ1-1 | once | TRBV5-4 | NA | TGTGCCAGCAGTTTGGGGCGGCTGAACACTGAAGCTTTCTTT | CASSLGRLNTEAFF
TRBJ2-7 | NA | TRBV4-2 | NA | TGTGCCAGCAGCCAAGCAGGGGTCGGGTACGAGCAGTACTTC | CASSQAGVGYEQYF
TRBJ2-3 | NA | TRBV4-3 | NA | TGCGCCAGCAGCCAAGAAGCCCGCACGACTGGCACAGATACGCAGTATTTT | CASSQEARTTGTDTQYF
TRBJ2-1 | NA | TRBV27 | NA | TGTGCCAGCAGTTTAGGGTCGGGGGGCGGGGGAGAGCAGTTCTTC | CASSLGSGGGGEQFF
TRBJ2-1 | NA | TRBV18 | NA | TGTGCCAGCTCACCACAACCGAGAGACAATGAGCAGTTCTTC | CASSPQPRDNEQFF
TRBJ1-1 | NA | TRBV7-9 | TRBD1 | TGTGCCAGCAGCTCGGGACAGGTCTCCGACACTGAAGCTTTCTTT | CASSSGQVSDTEAFF
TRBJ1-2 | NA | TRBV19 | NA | TGTGCCAGTAGTTTTAGACAGTTCGACTATGGCTACACCTTC | CASSFRQFDYGYTF
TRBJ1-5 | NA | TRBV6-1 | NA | TGTGCCAGCAGTGAAGGTTTTCAGGGCCGAACTTATAGCAATCAGCCCCAGCATTTT | CASSEGFQGRTYSNQPQHF
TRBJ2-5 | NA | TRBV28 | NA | TGTGCCAGCAGGTTAGACTCGGAAGAGACCCAGTACTTC | CASRLDSEETQYF
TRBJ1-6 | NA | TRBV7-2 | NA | TGTGCCAGCAGCTATAACCAGCGGGGATCACCCCTCCACTTT | CASSYNQRGSPLHF
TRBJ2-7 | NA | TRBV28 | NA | TGTGCCAGCAGTTTACACAGGGTTCCCCTCGAGCAGTACTTC | CASSLHRVPLEQYF
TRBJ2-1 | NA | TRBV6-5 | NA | TGTGCCAGCAGCCCGACAAGCGGCCCCTGGTATGAGCAGTTCTTC | CASSPTSGPWYEQFF
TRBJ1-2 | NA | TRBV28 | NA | TGTGCCAGCAGCCAAGGTGCGGGGCCCGTGAGCTACACCTTC | CASSQGAGPVSYTF
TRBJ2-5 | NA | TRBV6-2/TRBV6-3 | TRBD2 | TGTGCCAGCAGTTACTACGCGGGAGGATTCGACCAAGAGACCCAGTACTTC | CASSYYAGGFDQETQYF
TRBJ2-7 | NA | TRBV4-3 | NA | TGCGCCAGCAGCCCGGTTAGCGGATCCTACGAGCAGTACTTC | CASSPVSGSYEQYF
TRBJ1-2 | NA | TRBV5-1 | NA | TGCGCCAGCAGCTTAATGGGGCTGGCAGGGGATGGCTACACCTTC | CASSLMGLAGDGYTF
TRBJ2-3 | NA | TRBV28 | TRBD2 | TGTGCCAGCAGTTCACTAGCGGGAGGTTTAGATACGCAGTATTTT | CASSSLAGGLDTQYF
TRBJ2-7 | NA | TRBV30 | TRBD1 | TGTGCCTGGAGCCCAGGGGGCTATCGCTACGAGCAGTACTTC | CAWSPGGYRYEQYF
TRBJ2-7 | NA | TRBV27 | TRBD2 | TGTGCCAGCAGGCTAGCGGGAGCTCCCTACGAGCAGTACTTC | CASRLAGAPYEQYF
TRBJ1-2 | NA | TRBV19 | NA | TGTGCCAGTAGTGACGGCACTCCGGCAGGAGGCTACACCTTC | CASSDGTPAGGYTF
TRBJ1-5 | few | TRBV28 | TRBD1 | TGTGCCAGCTTACAGGGGCTGGGTCAGCCCCAGCATTTT | CASLQGLGQPQHF
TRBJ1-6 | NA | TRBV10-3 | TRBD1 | TGTGCCATAGGACAGGACGATAATTCACCCCTCCACTTT | CAIGQDDNSPLHF
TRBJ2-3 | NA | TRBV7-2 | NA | TGTGCCGGAACGAGTATGGGCCCAGACACAGATACGCAGTATTTT | CAGTSMGPDTDTQYF
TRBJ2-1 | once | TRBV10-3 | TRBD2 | TGTGCCATCAGTGACAAAAGCGGGAGCTCCTACAATGAGCAGTTCTTC | CAISDKSGSSYNEQFF
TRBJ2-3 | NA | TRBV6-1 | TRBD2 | TGTGCCAGCAGTGAAGCCGGGGACTACACAGATACGCAGTATTTT | CASSEAGDYTDTQYF
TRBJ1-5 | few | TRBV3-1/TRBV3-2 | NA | TGTGCCAGCAGCCAAAATGCAGCGAGTCAGCCCCAGCATTTT | CASSQNAASQPQHF